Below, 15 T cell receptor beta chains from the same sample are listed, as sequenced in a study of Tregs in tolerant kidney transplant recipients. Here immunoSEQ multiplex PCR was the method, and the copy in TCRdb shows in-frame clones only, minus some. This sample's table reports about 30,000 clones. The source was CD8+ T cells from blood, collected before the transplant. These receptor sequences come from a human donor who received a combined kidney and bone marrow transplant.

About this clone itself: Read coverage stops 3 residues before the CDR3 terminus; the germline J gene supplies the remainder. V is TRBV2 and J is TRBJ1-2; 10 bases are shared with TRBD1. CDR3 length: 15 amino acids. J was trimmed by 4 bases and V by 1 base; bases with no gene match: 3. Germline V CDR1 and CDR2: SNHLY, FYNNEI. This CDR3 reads CASSEVGQGTYGYTF. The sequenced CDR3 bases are TGTGCCAGCAGTGAAGTGGGACAGGGGACCTATGGC.

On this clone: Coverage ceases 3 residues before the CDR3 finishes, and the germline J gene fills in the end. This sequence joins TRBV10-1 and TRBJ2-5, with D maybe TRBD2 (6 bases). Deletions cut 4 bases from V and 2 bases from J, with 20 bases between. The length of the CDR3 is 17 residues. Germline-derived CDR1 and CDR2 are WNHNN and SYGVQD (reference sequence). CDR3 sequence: CASSGARGAGNQETQYF. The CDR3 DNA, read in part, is TGCGCCAGCAGTGGGGCACGAGGTGCGGGGAATCAAGAGACC.

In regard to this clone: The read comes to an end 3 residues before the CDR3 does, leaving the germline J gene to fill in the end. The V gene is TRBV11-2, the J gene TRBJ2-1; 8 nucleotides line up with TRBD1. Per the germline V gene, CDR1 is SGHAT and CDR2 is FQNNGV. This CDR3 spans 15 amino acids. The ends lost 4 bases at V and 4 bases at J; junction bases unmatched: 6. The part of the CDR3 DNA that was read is TGTGCCAGCAGCTCCGGGACAGGCCCTTACAATGAG. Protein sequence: CASSSGTGPYNE. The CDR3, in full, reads CASSSGTGPYNEQFF.

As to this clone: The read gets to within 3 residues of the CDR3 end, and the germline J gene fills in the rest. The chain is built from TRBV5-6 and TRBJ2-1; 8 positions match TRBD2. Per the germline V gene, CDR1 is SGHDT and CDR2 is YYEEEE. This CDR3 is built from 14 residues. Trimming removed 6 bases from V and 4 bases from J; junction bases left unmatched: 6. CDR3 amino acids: CASILLAAYNEQFF. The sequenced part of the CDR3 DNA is TGTGCCAGCATCCTACTAGCGGCGTACAATGAG.

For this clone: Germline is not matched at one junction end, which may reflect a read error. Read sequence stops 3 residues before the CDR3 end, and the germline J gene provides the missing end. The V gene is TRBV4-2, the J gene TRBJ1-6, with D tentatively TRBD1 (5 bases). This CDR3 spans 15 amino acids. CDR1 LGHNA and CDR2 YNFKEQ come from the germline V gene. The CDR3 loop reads CASSQDQGFDSPLHF. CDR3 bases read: TGCGCCAGCAGCCAAGATCAGGGCTTCGATTCACCC.

Incomplete CDR3 DNA: TGTGCCAGCAGCGCGGGACAGAACACTGAA. Its protein is CASSAGQNTE. The entire CDR3 protein is CASSAGQNTEAFF. This chain uses TRBV7-7 with TRBJ1-1; possible D gene TRBD1, 6 bases. Sequencing ends 3 residues short of the CDR3 end; the germline J gene provides the rest. The germline gives CDR1 SSHAT, CDR2 FNYEAQ (reference sequence). Trimming left V 5 bases short and J 1 base short, with 8 bases between. The length of the CDR3 is 13 residues. Variable domain in full (rest from reference TRBV7-7 and TRBJ1-1): GAGVSQSPRYKVTKRGQDVTLRCDPISSHATLYWYQQALGQGPEFLTYFNYEAQPDKSGLPSDRFSAERPEGSISTLTIQRTEQRDSAMYRCASSAGQNTEAFFGQGTRLTVV.

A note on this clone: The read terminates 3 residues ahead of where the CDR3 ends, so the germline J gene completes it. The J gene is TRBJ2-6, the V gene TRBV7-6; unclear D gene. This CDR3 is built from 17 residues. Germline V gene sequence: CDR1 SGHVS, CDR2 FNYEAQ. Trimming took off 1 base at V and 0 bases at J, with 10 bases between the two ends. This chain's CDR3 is CASSLEGQFSGANVLTF. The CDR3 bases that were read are TGTGCCAGCAGCTTAGAGGGCCAATTCTCTGGGGCCAACGTC.

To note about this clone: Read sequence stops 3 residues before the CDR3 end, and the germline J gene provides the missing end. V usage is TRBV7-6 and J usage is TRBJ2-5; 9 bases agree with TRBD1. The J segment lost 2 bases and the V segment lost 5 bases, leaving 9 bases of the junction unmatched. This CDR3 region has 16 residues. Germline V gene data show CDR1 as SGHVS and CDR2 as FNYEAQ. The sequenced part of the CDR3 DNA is TGTGCCAGCAGCCGCCCCGGGACAGGGTTACAAGAGACC. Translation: CASSRPGTGLQET. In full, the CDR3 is CASSRPGTGLQETQYF.

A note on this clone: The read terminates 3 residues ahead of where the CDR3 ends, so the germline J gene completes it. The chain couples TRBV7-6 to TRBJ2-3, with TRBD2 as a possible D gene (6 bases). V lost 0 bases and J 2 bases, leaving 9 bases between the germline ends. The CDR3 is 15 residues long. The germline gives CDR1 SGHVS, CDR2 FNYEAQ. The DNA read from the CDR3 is TGTGCCAGCAGCTTAGCTAGCGGACACACAGATACG. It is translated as CASSLASGHTDT. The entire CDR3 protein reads CASSLASGHTDTQYF.

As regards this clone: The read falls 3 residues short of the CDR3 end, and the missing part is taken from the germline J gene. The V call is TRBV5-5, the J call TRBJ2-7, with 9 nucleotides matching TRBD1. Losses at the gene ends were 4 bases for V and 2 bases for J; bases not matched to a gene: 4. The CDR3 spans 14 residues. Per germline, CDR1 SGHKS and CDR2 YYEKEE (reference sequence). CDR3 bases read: TGTGCCAGCAGCAAGGACAGGGGCCCCTACGAG. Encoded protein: CASSKDRGPYE. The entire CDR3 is CASSKDRGPYEQYF.

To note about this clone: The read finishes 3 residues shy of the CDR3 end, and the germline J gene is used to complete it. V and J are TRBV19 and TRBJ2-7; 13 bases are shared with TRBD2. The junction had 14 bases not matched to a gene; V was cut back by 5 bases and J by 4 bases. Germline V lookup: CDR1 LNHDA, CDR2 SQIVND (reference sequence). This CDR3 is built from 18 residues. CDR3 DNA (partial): TGTGCCAGTAGTTCCCGACTTGGGACTAGCGGGATTTATTACGAG. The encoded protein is CASSSRLGTSGIYYE. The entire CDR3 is CASSSRLGTSGIYYEQYF.

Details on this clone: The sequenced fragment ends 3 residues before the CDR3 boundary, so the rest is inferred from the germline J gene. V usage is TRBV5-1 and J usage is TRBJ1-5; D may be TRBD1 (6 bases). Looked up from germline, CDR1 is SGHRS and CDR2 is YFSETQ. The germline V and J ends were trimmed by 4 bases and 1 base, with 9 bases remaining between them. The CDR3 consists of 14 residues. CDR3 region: CASSPTGSNQPQHF. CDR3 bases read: TGCGCCAGCAGCCCTACAGGGAGCAATCAGCCC.

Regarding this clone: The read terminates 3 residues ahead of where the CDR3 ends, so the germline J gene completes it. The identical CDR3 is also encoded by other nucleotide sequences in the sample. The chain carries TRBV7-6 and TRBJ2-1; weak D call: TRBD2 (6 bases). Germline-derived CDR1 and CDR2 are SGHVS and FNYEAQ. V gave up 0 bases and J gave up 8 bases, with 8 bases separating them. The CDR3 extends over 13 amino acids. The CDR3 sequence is CASSLAWGDEQFF. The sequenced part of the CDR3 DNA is TGTGCCAGCAGCTTAGCGTGGGGGGATGAG.

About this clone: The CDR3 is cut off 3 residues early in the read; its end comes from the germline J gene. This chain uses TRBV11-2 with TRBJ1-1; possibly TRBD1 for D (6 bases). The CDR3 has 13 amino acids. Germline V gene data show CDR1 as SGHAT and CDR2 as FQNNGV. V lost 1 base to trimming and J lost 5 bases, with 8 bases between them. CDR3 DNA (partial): TGTGCCAGCAGCTTAGCTCAGGGGACTGAA. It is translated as CASSLAQGTE. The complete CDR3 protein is CASSLAQGTEAFF.

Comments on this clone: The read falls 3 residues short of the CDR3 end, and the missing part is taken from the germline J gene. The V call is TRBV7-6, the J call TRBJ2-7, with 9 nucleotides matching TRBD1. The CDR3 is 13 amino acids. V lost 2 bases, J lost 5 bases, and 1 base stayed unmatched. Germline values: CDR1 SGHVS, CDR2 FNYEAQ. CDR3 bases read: TGTGCCAGCAGCTTAACAGGGGGCCACGAG. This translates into CASSLTGGHE. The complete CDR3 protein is CASSLTGGHEQYF.